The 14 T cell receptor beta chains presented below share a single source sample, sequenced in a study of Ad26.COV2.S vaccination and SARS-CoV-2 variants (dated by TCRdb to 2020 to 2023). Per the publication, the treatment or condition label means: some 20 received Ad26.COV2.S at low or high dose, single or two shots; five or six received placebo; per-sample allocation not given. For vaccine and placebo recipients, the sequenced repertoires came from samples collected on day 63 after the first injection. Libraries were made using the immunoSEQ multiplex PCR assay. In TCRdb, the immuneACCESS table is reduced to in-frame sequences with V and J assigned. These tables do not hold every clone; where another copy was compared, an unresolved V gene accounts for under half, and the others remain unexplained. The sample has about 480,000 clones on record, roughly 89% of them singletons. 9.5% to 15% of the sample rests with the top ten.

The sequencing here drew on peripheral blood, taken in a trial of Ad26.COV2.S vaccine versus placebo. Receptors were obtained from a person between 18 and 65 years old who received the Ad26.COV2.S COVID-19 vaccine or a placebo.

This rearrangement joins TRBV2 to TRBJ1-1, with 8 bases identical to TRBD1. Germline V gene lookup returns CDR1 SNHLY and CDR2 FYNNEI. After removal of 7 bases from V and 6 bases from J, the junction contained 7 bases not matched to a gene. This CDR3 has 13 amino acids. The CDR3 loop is CASKTTGESEAFF. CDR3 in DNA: TGTGCCAGCAAAACGACAGGGGAGTCTGAAGCTTTCTTT.

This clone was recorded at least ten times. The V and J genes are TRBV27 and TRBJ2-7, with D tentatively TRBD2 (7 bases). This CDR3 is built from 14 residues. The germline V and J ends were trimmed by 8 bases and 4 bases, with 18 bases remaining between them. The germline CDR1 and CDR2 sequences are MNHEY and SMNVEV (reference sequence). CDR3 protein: CASWGGSWRYEQYF. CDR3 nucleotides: TGTGCCAGCTGGGGGGGCAGCTGGCGATACGAGCAGTACTTC.

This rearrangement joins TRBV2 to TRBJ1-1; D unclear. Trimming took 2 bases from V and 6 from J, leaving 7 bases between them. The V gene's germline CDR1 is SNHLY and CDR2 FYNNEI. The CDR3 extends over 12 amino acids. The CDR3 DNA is TGTGCCAGCAGTGAACCGCGACCTGAAGCTTTCTTT. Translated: CASSEPRPEAFF.

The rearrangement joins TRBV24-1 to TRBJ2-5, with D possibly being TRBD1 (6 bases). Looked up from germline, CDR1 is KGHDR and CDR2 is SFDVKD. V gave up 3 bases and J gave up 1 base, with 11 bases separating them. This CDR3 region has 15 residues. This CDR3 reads CATSDDRKSQETQYF. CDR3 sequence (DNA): TGTGCCACCAGTGATGACAGGAAAAGCCAAGAGACCCAGTACTTC.

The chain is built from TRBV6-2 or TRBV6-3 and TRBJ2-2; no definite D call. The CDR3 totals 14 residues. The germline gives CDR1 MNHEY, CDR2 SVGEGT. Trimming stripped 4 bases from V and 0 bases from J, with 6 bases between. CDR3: CASSSMANTGELFF. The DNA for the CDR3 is TGTGCCAGCAGTTCAATGGCGAACACCGGGGAGCTGTTTTTT.

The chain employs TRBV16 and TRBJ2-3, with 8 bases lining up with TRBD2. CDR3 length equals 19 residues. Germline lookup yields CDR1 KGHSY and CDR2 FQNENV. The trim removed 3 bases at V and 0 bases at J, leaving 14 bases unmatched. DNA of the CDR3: TGTGCCAGCAGCCATTCGTTCAGCGGGGGAGGGCCTAGCACAGATACGCAGTATTTT. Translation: CASSHSFSGGGPSTDTQYF.

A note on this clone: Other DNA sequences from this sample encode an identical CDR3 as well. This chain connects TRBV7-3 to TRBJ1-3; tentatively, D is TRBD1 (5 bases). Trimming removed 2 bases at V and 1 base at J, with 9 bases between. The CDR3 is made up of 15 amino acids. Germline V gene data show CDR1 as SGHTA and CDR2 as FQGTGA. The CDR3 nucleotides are TGTGCCAGCAGCTTAGGGGGATCTTCTGGAAACACCATATATTTT. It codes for CASSLGGSSGNTIYF.

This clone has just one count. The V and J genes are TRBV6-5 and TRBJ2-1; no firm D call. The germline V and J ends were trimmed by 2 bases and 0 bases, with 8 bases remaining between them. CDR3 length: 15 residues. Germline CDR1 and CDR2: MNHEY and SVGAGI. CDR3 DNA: TGTGCCAGCAGTTACCACGCAAGCTCCTACAATGAGCAGTTCTTC. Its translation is CASSYHASSYNEQFF.

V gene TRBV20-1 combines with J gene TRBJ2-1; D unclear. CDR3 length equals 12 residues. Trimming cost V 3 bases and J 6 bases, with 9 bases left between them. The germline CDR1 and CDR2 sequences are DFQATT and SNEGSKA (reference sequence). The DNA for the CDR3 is TGCAGTGCTAGTGCGGCTAGCAATGAGCAGTTCTTC. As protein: CSASAASNEQFF.

CDR3 sequence reads: CASSWGQYNEQFF. CDR3 nucleotide sequence: TGTGCCAGCAGTTGGGGACAGTACAATGAGCAGTTCTTC. The rearrangement uses TRBV28 and TRBJ2-1; 7 positions agree with TRBD1. The CDR3 has 13 residues. Germline trimming cut 4 bases from V and 4 bases from J; bases unmatched to any gene: 1. Germline V CDR1 and CDR2: MDHEN, SYDVKM.

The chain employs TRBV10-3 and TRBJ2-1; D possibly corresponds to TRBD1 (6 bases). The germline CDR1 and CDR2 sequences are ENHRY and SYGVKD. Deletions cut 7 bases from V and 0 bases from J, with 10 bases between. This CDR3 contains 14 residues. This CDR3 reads CAITDSSSYNEQFF. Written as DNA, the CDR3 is TGTGCCATCACGGACAGCAGCTCCTACAATGAGCAGTTCTTC.

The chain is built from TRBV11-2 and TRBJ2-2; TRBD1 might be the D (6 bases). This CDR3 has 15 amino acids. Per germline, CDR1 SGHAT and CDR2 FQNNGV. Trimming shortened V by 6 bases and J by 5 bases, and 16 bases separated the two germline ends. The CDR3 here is CASSPNRAWTGELFF. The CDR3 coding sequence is TGTGCCAGCAGTCCCAACAGGGCATGGACCGGGGAGCTGTTTTTT.

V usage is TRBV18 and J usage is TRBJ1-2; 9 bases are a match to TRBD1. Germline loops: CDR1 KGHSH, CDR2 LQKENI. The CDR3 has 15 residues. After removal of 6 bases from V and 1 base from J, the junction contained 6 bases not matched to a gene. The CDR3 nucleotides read TGTGCCAGCTCCGGGGGACAGGGCTTTAACTATGGCTACACCTTC. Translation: CASSGGQGFNYGYTF.

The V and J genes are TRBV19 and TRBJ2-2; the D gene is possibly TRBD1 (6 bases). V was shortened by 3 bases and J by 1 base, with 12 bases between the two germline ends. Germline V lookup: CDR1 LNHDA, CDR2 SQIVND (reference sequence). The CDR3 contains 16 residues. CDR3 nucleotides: TGTGCCAGTAGTATGAGAGGGGGAATGAACACCGGGGAGCTGTTTTTT. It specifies CASSMRGGMNTGELFF.